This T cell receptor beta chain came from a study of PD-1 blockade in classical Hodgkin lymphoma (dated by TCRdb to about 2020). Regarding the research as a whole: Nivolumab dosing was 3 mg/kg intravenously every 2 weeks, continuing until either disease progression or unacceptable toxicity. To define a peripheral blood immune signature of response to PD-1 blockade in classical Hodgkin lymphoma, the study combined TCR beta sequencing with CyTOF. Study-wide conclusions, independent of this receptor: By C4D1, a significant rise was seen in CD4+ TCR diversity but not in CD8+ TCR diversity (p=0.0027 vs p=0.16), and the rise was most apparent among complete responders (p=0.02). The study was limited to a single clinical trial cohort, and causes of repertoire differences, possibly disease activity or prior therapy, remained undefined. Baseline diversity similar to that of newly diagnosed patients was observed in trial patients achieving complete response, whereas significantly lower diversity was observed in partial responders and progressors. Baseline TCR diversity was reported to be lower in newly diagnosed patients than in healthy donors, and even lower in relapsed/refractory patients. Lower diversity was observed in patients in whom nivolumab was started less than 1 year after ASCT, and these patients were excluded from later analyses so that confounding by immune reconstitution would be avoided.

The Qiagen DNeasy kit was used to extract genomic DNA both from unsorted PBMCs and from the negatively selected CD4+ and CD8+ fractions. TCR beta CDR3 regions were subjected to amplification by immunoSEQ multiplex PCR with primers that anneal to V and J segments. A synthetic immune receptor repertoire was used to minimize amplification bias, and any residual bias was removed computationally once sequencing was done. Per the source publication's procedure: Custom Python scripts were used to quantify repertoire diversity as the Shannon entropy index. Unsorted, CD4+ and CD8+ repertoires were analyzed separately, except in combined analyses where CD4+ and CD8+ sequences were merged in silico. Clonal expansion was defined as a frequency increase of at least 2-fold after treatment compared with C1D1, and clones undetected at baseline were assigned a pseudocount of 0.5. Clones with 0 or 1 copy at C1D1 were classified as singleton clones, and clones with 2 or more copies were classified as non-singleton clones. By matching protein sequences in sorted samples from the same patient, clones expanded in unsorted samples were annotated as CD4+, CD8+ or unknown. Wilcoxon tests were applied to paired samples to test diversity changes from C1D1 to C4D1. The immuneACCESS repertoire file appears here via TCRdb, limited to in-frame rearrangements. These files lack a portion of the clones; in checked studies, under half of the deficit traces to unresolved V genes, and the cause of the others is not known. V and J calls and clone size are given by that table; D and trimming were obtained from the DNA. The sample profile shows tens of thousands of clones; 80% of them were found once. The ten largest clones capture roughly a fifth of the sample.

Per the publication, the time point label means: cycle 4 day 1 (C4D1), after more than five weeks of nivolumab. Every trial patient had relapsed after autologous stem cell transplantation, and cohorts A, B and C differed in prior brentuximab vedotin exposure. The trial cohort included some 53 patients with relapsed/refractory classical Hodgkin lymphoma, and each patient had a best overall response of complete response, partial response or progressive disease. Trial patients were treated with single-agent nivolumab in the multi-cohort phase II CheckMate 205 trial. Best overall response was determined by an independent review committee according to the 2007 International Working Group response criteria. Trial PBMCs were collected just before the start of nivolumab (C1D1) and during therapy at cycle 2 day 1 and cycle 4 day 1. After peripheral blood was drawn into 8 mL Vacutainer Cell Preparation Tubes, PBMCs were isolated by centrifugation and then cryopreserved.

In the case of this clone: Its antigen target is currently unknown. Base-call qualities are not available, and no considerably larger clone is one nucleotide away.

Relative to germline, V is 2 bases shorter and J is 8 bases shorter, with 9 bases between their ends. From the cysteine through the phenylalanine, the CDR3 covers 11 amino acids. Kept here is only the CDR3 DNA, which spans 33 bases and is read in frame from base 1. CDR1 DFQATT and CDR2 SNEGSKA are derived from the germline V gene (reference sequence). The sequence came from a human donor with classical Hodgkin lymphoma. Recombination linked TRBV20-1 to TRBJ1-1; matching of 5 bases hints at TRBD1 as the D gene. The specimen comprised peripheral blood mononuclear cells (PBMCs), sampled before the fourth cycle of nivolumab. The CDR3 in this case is CSARRTPEAFF. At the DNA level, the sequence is TGCAGTGCTAGAAGGACACCCGAAGCTTTCTTT.